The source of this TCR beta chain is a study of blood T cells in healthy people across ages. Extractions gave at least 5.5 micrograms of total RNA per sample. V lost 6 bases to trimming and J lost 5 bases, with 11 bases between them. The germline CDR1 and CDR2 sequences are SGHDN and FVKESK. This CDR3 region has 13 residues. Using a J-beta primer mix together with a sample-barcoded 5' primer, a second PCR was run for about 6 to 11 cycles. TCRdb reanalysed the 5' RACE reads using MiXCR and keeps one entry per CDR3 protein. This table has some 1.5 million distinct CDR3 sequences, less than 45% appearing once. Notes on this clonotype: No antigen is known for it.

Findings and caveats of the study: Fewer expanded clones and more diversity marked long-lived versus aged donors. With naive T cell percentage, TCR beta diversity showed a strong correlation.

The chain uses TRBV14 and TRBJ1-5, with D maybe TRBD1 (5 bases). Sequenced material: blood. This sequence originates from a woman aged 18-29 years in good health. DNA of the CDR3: TGTGCCAGCAGTTCAGGGCCAGATCAGCCCCAGCATTTT. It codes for CASSSGPDQPQHF.